Following are 30 T cell receptor beta chains from one sample sequenced in a study of cytomegalovirus exposure and HLA in healthy donors. The primer mix had 60 Vbeta and 13 Jbeta primers. The assay was immunoSEQ multiplex PCR, and TCRdb's table has in-frame clones only and misses some. The table shows some 160,000 clones, with 60% to 80% occurring only once. Input material: PBMCs. These TCRs come from a male donor in good health and CMV-seronegative.

The chain links TRBV18 to TRBJ1-6; 11 bases align to TRBD1. This CDR3 region has 17 residues. Trimming at V came to 6 bases and at J to 7 bases, leaving 11 bases not matched to a gene. From germline, CDR1 is KGHSH and CDR2 LQKENI. In DNA, the CDR3 is TGTGCCAGCTCGGATCCGGGACAGGGGGTTTGGAATTCACCCCTCCACTTT. Protein: CASSDPGQGVWNSPLHF.

The rearrangement joins TRBV6-6 to TRBJ2-7; D is undetermined. Germline CDR1 and CDR2: MNHNY and SVGAGI (reference sequence). V was cut by 2 bases and J by 0 bases, with 8 bases left in between. CDR3 length: 14 residues. The CDR3 DNA follows: TGTGCCAGCAGTTACGGGCTAACCTCCTACGAGCAGTACTTC. This encodes CASSYGLTSYEQYF.

This rearrangement joins TRBV19 to TRBJ1-3, with 11 bases identical to TRBD1. The V gene's germline CDR1 is LNHDA and CDR2 SQIVND (reference sequence). The CDR3 runs to 16 residues. Trimming cost V 4 bases and J 5 bases; bases outside gene matches: 7. CDR3 coding DNA: TGTGCCAGTAGTAATCCGGACAGGGGGCTACGAAACACCATATATTTT. It is translated as CASSNPDRGLRNTIYF. Variable domain in full (rest from reference TRBV19 and TRBJ1-3): DGGITQSPKYLFRKEGQNVTLSCEQNLNHDAMYWYRQDPGQGLRLIYYSQIVNDFQKGDIAEGYSVSREKKESFPLTVTSAQKNPTAFYLCASSNPDRGLRNTIYFGEGSWLTVV.

The V gene is TRBV6-4, the J gene TRBJ2-2; D remains ambiguous. V was pared by 4 bases and J by 1 base, with 13 bases between. The CDR3 is 16 amino acids. The germline V gene encodes CDR1 MRHNA and CDR2 SNTAGT. As DNA, the CDR3 is TGTGCCAGCAGTGCCGTCTGGAGTAAGAACACCGGGGAGCTGTTTTTT. Its translation: CASSAVWSKNTGELFF.

The V call is TRBV6-1, the J call TRBJ2-1, with 10 positions matching TRBD2. V lost 4 bases and J lost 4; bases outside the gene matches: 4. Germline lookup yields CDR1 MNHNS and CDR2 SASEGT. The CDR3 contains 15 residues. CDR3 sequence: CASSVFSGGYNEQFF. As DNA, the CDR3 is TGTGCCAGCAGTGTGTTTAGCGGGGGGTACAATGAGCAGTTCTTC.

The chain recombines TRBV29-1 with TRBJ2-5; D is perhaps TRBD1 (6 bases). CDR3 length equals 12 residues. CDR1 SQVTM and CDR2 ANQGSEA come from the germline V gene. Trimming shortened V by 6 bases and J by 7 bases, and 15 bases separated the two germline ends. The CDR3 DNA is TGCAGCGTGCTACAGGGAATGCGGACCCAGTACTTC. Translated: CSVLQGMRTQYF.

Note on this clone: At one end, the junction sequence differs from germline, possibly due to a read error. CDR3: CAGSFRGGFGANVLTF. The CDR3 bases are TGTGCCGGCAGCTTCCGAGGGGGCTTTGGGGCCAACGTCCTGACTTTC. This chain joins TRBV7-2 and TRBJ2-6; the match to TRBD1 covers 7 bases. CDR1 is SGHTA, CDR2 FQGNSA, per germline. The CDR3 loop spans 16 amino acids.

This chain uses TRBV4-3 with TRBJ2-3, with 7 bases matching TRBD2. V lost 2 bases and J lost 2; bases outside the gene matches: 7. This CDR3 has 16 amino acids. Germline V gives CDR1 LGHNA, CDR2 YSLEER. CDR3 DNA sequence: TGCGCCAGCAGCCAAACTCCGGGGGGACTCACAGATACGCAGTATTTT. Encoded protein: CASSQTPGGLTDTQYF.

The chain joins TRBV19 to TRBJ1-1; no definite D call. V was trimmed by 2 bases and J by 4 bases, leaving 11 bases between them. This CDR3 is 14 amino acids long. Germline CDR1 reads LNHDA; CDR2 reads SQIVND (reference sequence). CDR3 sequence reads: CASSILDSGTEAFF. In DNA, the CDR3 is TGTGCCAGTAGTATATTGGACTCAGGCACTGAAGCTTTCTTT. The full variable domain, in which reference TRBV19 and TRBJ1-1 provide the parts outside the CDR3, is DGGITQSPKYLFRKEGQNVTLSCEQNLNHDAMYWYRQDPGQGLRLIYYSQIVNDFQKGDIAEGYSVSREKKESFPLTVTSAQKNPTAFYLCASSILDSGTEAFFGQGTRLTVV.

Concerning this clone: The sample holds other DNA sequences that translate to the same CDR3. The chain has TRBV27 and TRBJ2-5; the match to TRBD1 covers 10 bases. The CDR3 length is 14 residues. Germline-derived CDR1 and CDR2 are MNHEY and SMNVEV (reference sequence). J gave up 5 bases and V 5 bases, and 5 bases lay outside the gene matches. CDR3 residues: CASSPRTGGETQYF. For the CDR3, the DNA is TGTGCCAGCAGTCCTCGGACAGGGGGGGAGACCCAGTACTTC.

This chain uses TRBV29-1 with TRBJ2-1; possibly TRBD1 for D (5 bases). V shed 8 bases and J shed 5 bases, with 13 bases lying between them. The CDR3 spans 12 residues. Germline assignment: CDR1 SQVTM and CDR2 ANQGSEA. CDR3: CSFRQTDNEQFF. The DNA for the CDR3 is TGCAGCTTTAGACAGACAGACAATGAGCAGTTCTTC.

The V and J genes are TRBV28 and TRBJ2-1, with a tentative D call TRBD2 (6 bases). Germline-derived CDR1 and CDR2 are MDHEN and SYDVKM. Trimming removed 7 bases from V and 10 bases from J, with 23 bases in between. The CDR3 loop spans 15 amino acids. The CDR3 DNA follows: TGTGCCAGCATCCCTGCCGGGACTCCCGGGGGAGAGCAGTTCTTC. Encoded protein: CASIPAGTPGGEQFF.

The V gene is TRBV5-4, the J gene TRBJ2-6; tentatively, D is TRBD1 (5 bases). The CDR3 has 15 residues. Deletions cut 2 bases from V and 1 base from J, with 7 bases between. Germline V gives CDR1 SGHNT, CDR2 YYREEE (reference sequence). In DNA, the CDR3 is TGTGCCAGCAGCTTTCAGGGATCTGGGGCCAACGTCCTGACTTTC. Protein sequence: CASSFQGSGANVLTF. Variable domain in full (rest from reference TRBV5-4 and TRBJ2-6): ETGVTQSPTHLIKTRGQQVTLRCSSQSGHNTVSWYQQALGQGPQFIFQYYREEENGRGNFPPRFSGLQFPNYSSELNVNALELDDSALYLCASSFQGSGANVLTFGAGSRLTVL.

The V gene is TRBV7-2, the J gene TRBJ2-1; perhaps TRBD1 as D (5 bases). This CDR3 has 15 amino acids. The germline V gene encodes CDR1 SGHTA and CDR2 FQGNSA. Trimming took off 1 base at V and 0 bases at J, with 7 bases between the two ends. The CDR3 nucleotides read TGTGCCAGCAGCTTAGAAGGGGCCTCCTACAATGAGCAGTTCTTC. It yields the protein CASSLEGASYNEQFF.

The chain has TRBV28 and TRBJ2-7, with unresolved D. The CDR3 runs 13 residues. V lost 7 bases, J lost 5 bases, and 15 bases lay in between. Germline loops: CDR1 MDHEN, CDR2 SYDVKM. The CDR3 DNA follows: TGTGCCAGCAATGCCCCAGGCACAGACGAGCAGTACTTC. Encoded protein: CASNAPGTDEQYF.

This clone was detected many times. The rearrangement links TRBV25-1 to TRBJ1-1; no reliable D call. Trimming shortened V by 8 bases and J by 2 bases, and 18 bases separated the two germline ends. The CDR3 consists of 15 residues. CDR1 MGHDK and CDR2 SYGVNS come from the germline V gene. The CDR3 protein is CASLERGRPNTEAFF. In DNA, the CDR3 is TGTGCCAGCCTCGAGCGAGGTCGGCCCAACACTGAAGCTTTCTTT. Together with reference TRBV25-1 and TRBJ1-1, the CDR3 gives the full variable domain: EADIYQTPRYLVIGTGKKITLECSQTMGHDKMYWYQQDPGMELHLIHYSYGVNSTEKGDLSSESTVSRIRTEHFPLTLESARPSHTSQYLCASLERGRPNTEAFFGQGTRLTVV.

This clone was counted a few times. The rearrangement uses TRBV5-4 and TRBJ2-1; 9 nucleotides line up with TRBD1. Trimming at V came to 9 bases and at J to 4 bases, leaving 5 bases not matched to a gene. Germline V gene sequence: CDR1 SGHNT, CDR2 YYREEE (reference sequence). The CDR3 length is 13 residues. This chain's CDR3 is CATQDRGYNEQFF. CDR3 sequence (DNA): TGTGCCACCCAGGACAGGGGTTACAATGAGCAGTTCTTC. Looking up the rest from reference TRBV5-4 and TRBJ2-1 gives the full variable domain: ETGVTQSPTHLIKTRGQQVTLRCSSQSGHNTVSWYQQALGQGPQFIFQYYREEENGRGNFPPRFSGLQFPNYSSELNVNALELDDSALYLCATQDRGYNEQFFGPGTRLTVL.

This rearrangement joins TRBV27 to TRBJ1-5, with D possibly TRBD1 on 5 matching bases. Per the germline V gene, CDR1 is MNHEY and CDR2 is SMNVEV (reference sequence). The V gene lost 10 bases and the J gene lost 6 bases, with 13 bases spanning the gap. The CDR3 has 12 residues. CDR3 coding DNA: TGTGCCACTCGGACCGGGGGTCAGCCCCAGCATTTT. Protein product: CATRTGGQPQHF.

This rearrangement joins TRBV4-2 to TRBJ2-7, with 8 bases aligning to TRBD2. Germline-derived CDR1 and CDR2 are LGHNA and YNFKEQ. With V trimmed by 0 bases and J by 6 bases, 4 bases remained unmatched. The CDR3 consists of 14 residues. DNA for the CDR3: TGTGCCAGCAGCCAAGAGCGGGGGGTGGGCGAGCAGTACTTC. Its translation is CASSQERGVGEQYF.

The chain employs TRBV10-3 and TRBJ1-4; D remains unclear. V was clipped by 6 bases and J by 8 bases, with 19 bases between them. This CDR3 is 15 amino acids long. Germline V gives CDR1 ENHRY, CDR2 SYGVKD. This chain's CDR3 is CAIRASGSRGEKLFF. The CDR3 DNA reads TGTGCCATCAGAGCCTCCGGGTCCCGCGGGGAAAAACTGTTTTTT.

This clone was seen more than once but under ten times. The CDR3 DNA reads TGTGCCAGCCAGGGGGGTGGCTACGAGCAGTACTTC. Its translation is CASQGGGYEQYF. The chain is built from TRBV11-2 and TRBJ2-7; D possibly corresponds to TRBD1 (7 bases). This CDR3 has 12 residues. Looked up from germline, CDR1 is SGHAT and CDR2 is FQNNGV. Trimming took off 8 bases at V and 3 bases at J, with 11 bases between the two ends. The variable domain in full, with the rest retrieved from reference TRBV11-2 and TRBJ2-7, is EAGVAQSPRYKIIEKRQSVAFWCNPISGHATLYWYQQILGQGPKLLIQFQNNGVVDDSQLPKDRFSAERLKGVDSTLKIQPAKLEDSAVYLCASQGGGYEQYFGPGTRLTVT.

This chain joins TRBV5-1 and TRBJ1-2; maybe TRBD1 (5 bases). Trimming pared 0 bases from V and 6 bases from J, leaving 12 bases between. This CDR3 is built from 14 residues. CDR1 and CDR2 from the germline V gene are SGHRS and YFSETQ. The CDR3 DNA sequence: TGCGCCAGCAGCTTGGAGGCAGGGCAGAATGGCTACACCTTC. Protein: CASSLEAGQNGYTF.

The gene calls are TRBV11-3 and TRBJ2-2, with a weak D call TRBD1 (5 bases). The germline V gene encodes CDR1 SGHNT and CDR2 YENEEA. Trimming left V 2 bases short and J 5 bases short, with 12 bases between. This CDR3 is built from 15 residues. This chain's CDR3 is CASSLNQGRTGELFF. In nucleotides, the CDR3 is TGTGCCAGCAGCTTAAACCAGGGTAGGACCGGGGAGCTGTTTTTT.

The CDR3 DNA reads TGTGCCAGCCGGGACAGATTGAACACTGAAGCTTTCTTT. Encoded protein: CASRDRLNTEAFF. This chain links TRBV2 with TRBJ1-1, with 7 positions matching TRBD1. CDR3 length: 13 amino acids. V lost 8 bases to trimming and J lost 0 bases; unmatched junction nucleotides: 3. The germline V gene has CDR1 SNHLY and CDR2 FYNNEI.

This sequence joins TRBV6-1 and TRBJ2-1, with 15 bases matching TRBD2. J gave up 14 bases and V 4 bases, and 6 bases lay outside the gene matches. Germline lookup yields CDR1 MNHNS and CDR2 SASEGT. The CDR3 runs 14 residues. The CDR3 nucleotides are TGTGCCAGCAGTGGAGCGGGACTAGCGGGGGGCGAGTTCTTC. Encoded protein: CASSGAGLAGGEFF.

V and J are TRBV5-4 and TRBJ2-5, with TRBD1 matching over 8 bases. Germline CDR1 is SGHNT and CDR2 is YYREEE (reference sequence). CDR3 size: 15 residues. With 4 bases clipped from V and 3 bases from J, the junction kept 8 bases outside the gene matches. This CDR3 reads CASSPWGTGEETQYF. The CDR3 coding sequence is TGTGCCAGCAGCCCTTGGGGGACAGGAGAAGAGACCCAGTACTTC.

This chain uses TRBV4-3 with TRBJ1-1, with 8 positions matching TRBD1. This CDR3 is built from 15 residues. After removal of 1 base from V and 5 bases from J, the junction contained 6 bases not matched to a gene. Germline V gene sequence: CDR1 LGHNA, CDR2 YSLEER. In DNA, the CDR3 is TGCGCCAGCAGCCAAGCCCAGGGGGCGCGGACTGAAGCTTTCTTT. Translation gives CASSQAQGARTEAFF.

The rearrangement links TRBV6-5 to TRBJ1-4; TRBD1 might be the D (6 bases). From germline, CDR1 is MNHEY and CDR2 SVGAGI. Trimming took off 5 bases at V and 5 bases at J, with 15 bases between the two ends. The CDR3 has 15 amino acids. The CDR3 DNA reads TGTGCCAGCAGTCCCGGGACACTAAGGAATGAAAAACTGTTTTTT. It specifies CASSPGTLRNEKLFF.

The chain joins TRBV7-6 to TRBJ2-2; TRBD1 agrees at 12 bases. There are 17 residues in the CDR3. The V gene's germline CDR1 is SGHVS and CDR2 FNYEAQ. Trimming took 1 base from V and 7 from J; bases not matched to a gene: 7. In DNA, the CDR3 is TGTGCCAGCAGCTTAGGGGGACAGGGGGCCTTCGTCGGGGAGCTGTTTTTT. Residues: CASSLGGQGAFVGELFF.

CDR3 protein: CAISGGLGHESNYGYTF. In nucleotides, the CDR3 is TGTGCCATCAGTGGGGGACTAGGACACGAGAGTAACTATGGCTACACCTTC. The chain couples TRBV10-3 to TRBJ1-2; weak D call: TRBD1 (5 bases). Trimming removed 4 bases from V and 1 base from J, with 19 bases in between. This CDR3 is 17 amino acids long. The V gene's germline CDR1 is ENHRY and CDR2 SYGVKD.